This entry is about one T cell receptor (beta chain). Its target is not known. The CDR3 runs to 16 residues. Germline-derived CDR1 and CDR2 are SGHRS and YFSETQ. The data were taken from a study of post-analysis software for immune sequencing data. General study results and limits: For normalized Chao1 diversity, multiple sclerosis patients scored significantly lower than controls did.

Libraries were made from TCR beta cDNA, and they carried unique molecular identifiers. When about 0.85 to 11 million T cells were used, they gave 500,000 or so cDNA molecules. TCRdb ran MiXCR on the PCR reads and lists one entry per CDR3 protein. The repertoire holds under 200,000 distinct CDR3 sequences, 35% to 40% seen once, with under 30% in the top ten. This sequence was found in a girl under 18 with multiple sclerosis. V is TRBV5-1 and J is TRBJ2-4; tentative D call: TRBD2 (7 bases). The J call may be in error: the DNA end matches TRBJ2-7 better. The specimen was blood, collected after autologous hematopoietic stem cell transplantation. The chain's CDR3 is CASSSAVGGLPYEQYF. The CDR3 coding sequence is TGCGCCAGCAGCTCGGCCGTCGGGGGGCTCCCCTACGAGCAGTACTTC.